A selection of T cell receptor beta chains follows, all from one sample in a study of T-cell reconstitution after alpha-beta-depleted transplantation in children. TCRdb processed the PCR reads anew with MiXCR; each CDR3 protein has one entry. The sample comprises hundreds of thousands of distinct CDR3 sequences, roughly 17% of which are singletons, and around 0.96% rests with the top ten. This sample comprised PBMCs from the stem cell graft donor, obtained from the stem cell graft. The receptors were sampled from a human donor who donated a stem cell graft to a child with acute myeloid leukemia. Each CDR3 is given with its conserved first and last residue. A D gene is named only where the DNA matches it firmly. Size is omitted from some rows. Given values are once, few, many or a class for expanded clones.

. | TRBJ2-1 | TRBV5-1 | . | CASSLGGQSLSSYNEQFF | TGCGCCAGCAGCTTGGGCGGACAGAGCCTTAGCTCCTACAATGAGCAGTTCTTC
TRBD1 | TRBJ2-1 | TRBV20-1 | . | CSADRDRANEQFF | TGCAGTGCGGACCGGGACAGGGCCAATGAGCAGTTCTTC
. | TRBJ1-2 | TRBV6-2/TRBV6-3 | once | CASSYSSASGNGYTF | TGTGCCAGCAGTTACTCGAGTGCGTCTGGGAATGGCTACACCTTC
. | TRBJ2-5 | TRBV13 | many | CASSLWGRQETQYF | TGTGCCAGCAGCTTGTGGGGGCGTCAAGAGACCCAGTACTTC
TRBD2 | TRBJ2-2 | TRBV20-1 | many | CSARDVRGGRSGELFF | TGCAGTGCTAGAGATGTGCGGGGGGGTCGTAGCGGGGAGCTGTTTTTT
TRBD2 | TRBJ2-3 | TRBV15 | . | CATSRDGGGYTDTQYF | TGTGCCACCAGCAGAGACGGCGGGGGGTACACAGATACGCAGTATTTT
. | TRBJ1-4 | TRBV27 | few | CASSWGTEDREKLFF | TGTGCCAGCAGTTGGGGAACAGAGGATCGGGAAAAACTGTTTTTT
. | TRBJ1-1 | TRBV7-9 | few | CASSFRGARTEAFF | TGTGCCAGCAGCTTTCGGGGGGCGAGAACTGAAGCTTTCTTT
. | TRBJ1-1 | TRBV7-2 | many | CASSFKIEAFF | TGTGCCAGCAGCTTTAAGATTGAAGCTTTCTTT
. | TRBJ2-1 | TRBV20-1 | few | CSAEEGDPYNEQFF | TGCAGTGCGGAGGAAGGGGATCCCTACAATGAGCAGTTCTTC
. | TRBJ2-3 | TRBV29-1 | many | CSVDLSATDTQYF | TGCAGCGTTGATCTTTCTGCCACAGATACGCAGTATTTT
TRBD1 | TRBJ2-7 | TRBV29-1 | many | CSAYGTGDSSYEQYF | TGCAGCGCTTACGGGACAGGCGACAGTTCCTACGAGCAGTACTTC
. | TRBJ2-6 | TRBV12-3/TRBV12-4 | . | CASIRAPPYRSLPSGANVLTF | TGTGCCAGCATTCGAGCCCCCCCTTACAGGTCTTTACCGTCTGGGGCCAACGTCCTGACTTTC
. | TRBJ2-2 | TRBV4-2 | . | CASSGTKASGELFF | TGTGCCAGCAGCGGGACCAAGGCCAGCGGGGAGCTGTTTTTT
. | TRBJ1-4 | TRBV15 | few | CATSRDRRLNEKLFF | TGTGCCACCAGCAGAGATCGCAGGCTTAATGAAAAACTGTTTTTT
. | TRBJ1-2 | TRBV7-9 | . | CASSQTGINYGYTF | TGTGCCAGCAGCCAAACAGGGATCAACTATGGCTACACCTTC
. | TRBJ1-1 | TRBV7-9 | . | CASHHGGDTEAFF | TGTGCCAGCCACCACGGGGGGGACACTGAAGCTTTCTTT
. | TRBJ2-3 | TRBV20-1 | many | CSARRGADTQYF | TGCAGTGCTAGGAGGGGGGCAGATACGCAGTATTTT
. | TRBJ1-2 | TRBV12-3/TRBV12-4 | few | CASSPQTATASGYTF | TGTGCCAGCAGTCCTCAGACGGCCACCGCCTCTGGCTACACCTTC
TRBD2 | TRBJ2-3 | TRBV11-1 | . | CASSLRLAGGIGTDTQYF | TGTGCCAGCAGCTTGCGGCTAGCGGGGGGCATTGGAACAGATACGCAGTATTTT
. | TRBJ1-5 | TRBV15 | many | CATSRDQHQPQHF | TGTGCCACCAGCAGAGACCAACATCAGCCCCAGCATTTT
. | TRBJ2-7 | TRBV29-1 | many | CSVCPPGRPYEQYF | TGCAGCGTATGTCCCCCGGGCCGGCCCTACGAGCAGTACTTC
. | TRBJ2-1 | TRBV15 | many | CATSRGFNEQFF | TGTGCCACCAGCAGAGGATTCAATGAGCAGTTCTTC
TRBD1 | TRBJ1-6 | TRBV5-1 | few | CASSLAGTGTSPLHF | TGCGCCAGCAGCTTGGCCGGGACAGGGACTTCACCCCTCCACTTT
TRBD1 | TRBJ1-5 | TRBV30 | . | CAWSVPRQGAKQPQHF | TGTGCCTGGAGTGTCCCTCGACAGGGGGCGAAGCAGCCCCAGCATTTT
TRBD1 | TRBJ1-2 | TRBV5-1 | few | CASSLVRQGNGYTF | TGCGCCAGCAGCTTGGTCCGACAGGGGAACGGCTACACCTTC
. | TRBJ1-5 | TRBV20-1 | many | CSAGKGTQPQHF | TGCAGTGCTGGGAAGGGCACTCAGCCCCAGCATTTT
TRBD2 | TRBJ2-3 | TRBV20-1 | . | CSAIPGQTGTRRRIRTDTQYF | TGCAGTGCCATCCCGGGACAAACAGGGACTAGGAGACGTATACGCACAGATACGCAGTATTTT
. | TRBJ1-1 | TRBV7-2 | . | CASSLFGEFGSPPEAFF | TGTGCCAGCAGCTTATTCGGGGAGTTCGGGAGTCCCCCTGAAGCTTTCTTT
TRBD1 | TRBJ1-4 | TRBV7-9 | . | CASIPTGGAEEKLFF | TGTGCCAGCATCCCTACAGGGGGCGCCGAGGAAAAACTGTTTTTT
. | TRBJ2-7 | TRBV5-6 | few | CASSSGNAYYEQYF | TGTGCCAGCAGCTCTGGGAACGCTTACTACGAGCAGTACTTC
TRBD1 | TRBJ1-5 | TRBV5-5 | many | CASSLRGGASNQPQHF | TGTGCCAGCAGCTTGCGAGGGGGCGCGTCCAATCAGCCCCAGCATTTT
. | TRBJ2-3 | TRBV7-6 | many | CASSPAPGSDTQYF | TGTGCCAGCAGCCCAGCCCCGGGGTCAGATACGCAGTATTTT
. | TRBJ2-1 | TRBV11-1 | . | CASSGGGQTPSTLYNEQFF | TGTGCCAGCTCGGGCGGGGGCCAAACTCCCTCTACGCTCTACAATGAGCAGTTCTTC
. | TRBJ2-5 | TRBV6-1 | few | CASSTGLVQETQYF | TGTGCCAGCAGTACGGGACTCGTCCAAGAGACCCAGTACTTC
TRBD1 | TRBJ1-1 | TRBV7-2 | few | CASSFFSGTVNTEAFF | TGTGCCAGCAGCTTCTTCTCCGGGACAGTGAACACTGAAGCTTTCTTT
TRBD1 | TRBJ1-6 | TRBV9 | . | CASSISQGASYNSPLHF | TGTGCCAGCAGCATTTCACAGGGGGCTTCCTATAATTCACCCCTCCACTTT
. | TRBJ2-4 | TRBV3-1 | . | CASSGNDLNIQYF | TGTGCCAGCAGCGGCAATGACCTTAACATTCAGTACTTC
. | TRBJ2-5 | TRBV29-1 | many | CSVESSVETQYF | TGCAGCGTTGAATCTAGCGTGGAGACCCAGTACTTC
. | TRBJ2-2 | TRBV2 | . | CASSPQGLRNTGELFF | TGTGCCAGCAGTCCCCAGGGGCTAAGGAACACCGGGGAGCTGTTTTTT
. | TRBJ1-1 | TRBV4-3 | many | CASSQIGRVNTEAFF | TGCGCCAGCAGCCAAATTGGCAGGGTGAACACTGAAGCTTTCTTT
TRBD1 | TRBJ1-6 | TRBV20-1 | many | CSARDLRTGENSPLHF | TGCAGTGCTAGAGATCTACGGACAGGGGAAAATTCACCCCTCCACTTT
. | TRBJ1-2 | TRBV9 | many | CASSVEVGPNYGYTF | TGTGCCAGCAGCGTAGAAGTGGGCCCGAACTATGGCTACACCTTC
TRBD2 | TRBJ2-3 | TRBV5-1 | many | CASSLGLAEGTDTQYF | TGCGCCAGCAGCTTGGGACTAGCGGAGGGCACAGATACGCAGTATTTT
TRBD1 | TRBJ2-1 | TRBV10-3 | . | CAITSGQGGRGEQFF | TGTGCCATCACTTCTGGACAGGGGGGGAGGGGTGAGCAGTTCTTC
TRBD1 | TRBJ2-5 | TRBV28 | . | CASSDRGGTDETQYF | TGTGCCAGCAGCGACAGGGGGGGGACCGACGAGACCCAGTACTTC
TRBD2 | TRBJ2-7 | TRBV20-1 | few | CSARWTSGGYEQYF | TGCAGTGCTAGATGGACTAGCGGGGGCTACGAGCAGTACTTC
TRBD2 | TRBJ2-1 | TRBV29-1 | many | CSVEGGLAGGTYNEQFF | TGCAGCGTTGAAGGGGGACTAGCGGGGGGCACCTACAATGAGCAGTTCTTC
. | TRBJ2-1 | TRBV20-1 | . | CSARIRGSRQFF | TGCAGTGCTCGGATTCGGGGGTCAAGGCAGTTCTTC
TRBD1 | TRBJ2-1 | TRBV20-1 | many | CSATGQGEYNEQFF | TGCAGTGCCACCGGACAGGGGGAATACAATGAGCAGTTCTTC
. | TRBJ2-3 | TRBV7-2 | few | CASSLTGVGTDTQYF | TGTGCCAGCAGCTTAACGGGGGTTGGCACAGATACGCAGTATTTT
. | TRBJ1-2 | TRBV30 | many | CAWSRKGMDSNYGYTF | TGTGCCTGGAGTAGGAAAGGGATGGACTCTAACTATGGCTACACCTTC
. | TRBJ2-3 | TRBV27 | many | CASSSRQSTDTQYF | TGTGCCAGCAGTTCACGACAGAGCACAGATACGCAGTATTTT
TRBD2 | TRBJ2-1 | TRBV3-1 | . | CASSQEFSTSGEGEQFF | TGTGCCAGCAGCCAAGAATTTTCGACTAGCGGCGAGGGTGAGCAGTTCTTC
. | TRBJ1-1 | TRBV6-1 | few | CASSPGRALNTEAFF | TGTGCCAGCAGCCCGGGGAGGGCTTTGAACACTGAAGCTTTCTTT
. | TRBJ1-2 | TRBV20-1 | many | CSARDRTGGYTF | TGCAGTGCTAGAGATCGAACGGGTGGCTACACCTTC
. | TRBJ2-7 | TRBV20-1 | many | CSANPRLGLHEQYF | TGCAGTGCGAATCCTCGTTTGGGCCTCCACGAGCAGTACTTC
TRBD1 | TRBJ1-6 | TRBV28 | few | CASSYRTGVGSPLHF | TGTGCCAGCAGTTACCGCACAGGGGTAGGATCACCCCTCCACTTT
. | TRBJ1-5 | TRBV11-2 | few | CASSLDRQGDQPQHF | TGTGCCAGCAGCTTAGATCGGCAGGGAGATCAGCCCCAGCATTTT